This TCR beta chain is from a study of blood T cell repertoires in COVID-19. Individuals drawn from under 30 US areas were about 18 to 95 years old. Cohorts were based on clinical histories the participants reported. Recovered Cohort 3 donors showed two negative PCRs, clearance, or symptom resolution. Germline V gene lookup returns CDR1 GTSNPN and CDR2 SVGIG (reference sequence). V was pared by 2 bases and J by 4 bases, with 9 bases between. This CDR3 comprises 13 residues. The assay was immunoSEQ multiplex PCR, and TCRdb's table has in-frame clones only and misses some. The sample lists under 200,000 clones, roughly 87% seen once, with over 7% in the top ten.

The sample consisted of PBMCs or T cells enriched from blood (not recorded which). This sequence was found in a woman aged 45-59 years who had recovered from COVID-19. The chain is built from TRBV30 and TRBJ1-5, with TRBD1 as a possible D gene (6 bases). The CDR3 DNA is TGTGCCTGGAGTAACAGGGCGAATCAGCCCCAGCATTTT. Its protein is CAWSNRANQPQHF.